This T cell receptor beta chain was recovered during a study of regulatory T cells in long-lasting Graves disease. Whole-study findings and limits: Persistent disease favored TRBV28, TRBJ1-2 and TRBJ2-5. Sample size, which was small, may have reduced accuracy. New patients shared 800 to 1,000 public clonotypes, fewer than the approximately 3,000 shared by persistent patients. Persistent Graves' patients showed reduced TCR diversity versus newly diagnosed patients.

This clonotype was observed at least ten times. What it binds is not known. The time point: persistent/refractory GD, antithyroid drugs over 5 years with positive TRAb. Scientists built the TCR library using RNA that was extracted from PBMCs. The junction had 8 bases not matched to a gene; V was cut back by 6 bases and J by 7 bases. Germline values: CDR1 MNHNS, CDR2 SASEGT. The CDR3 is 13 amino acids. In building TCR beta libraries, iRepertoire HTBI primers were used together with Arm-PCR of CDR3 regions. TCRdb processed the multiplex PCR reads anew with MiXCR; each CDR3 protein has one entry. The sample shows 500,000 to 700,000 distinct CDR3 sequences, around 30% of them seen only once.

The sequences come from peripheral blood mononuclear cells (PBMCs), collected when the disease was refractory, from a patient treated with antithyroid drugs. J is TRBJ1-2 and V is TRBV6-1; 7 bases are shared with TRBD1. The source is a female donor with Graves disease. CDR3 region: CASSLQGRSGYTF. For the CDR3, the DNA is TGTGCCAGCAGCCTACAGGGGAGGTCTGGCTACACCTTC.